This T cell receptor beta chain was identified during a study of Graves' ophthalmopathy and Graves' hyperthyroidism. Study results and caveats: In blood appeared most of the expanded thyroid clonotypes whose frequency exceeded 0.001.

The V segment lost 0 bases and the J segment 7 bases; nucleotides outside the gene matches: 6. Germline CDR1 is ENHRY and CDR2 is SYGVKD. This CDR3 region has 16 residues. A remark on this clonotype: Its antigen is not identified.

Amplifying from RNA transcripts, the study obtained TCR beta CDR3 regions. An initial RT-PCR round employing HTBI primers preceded a second-round multiplex PCR. MiXCR, run by TCRdb on the multiplex PCR reads, gives a single entry per CDR3 protein. Altogether about 1.2 million distinct CDR3 sequences are present, less than 45% being singletons, with the ten largest covering around 10%. The sequenced sample consisted of peripheral blood or thyroid tissue (not recorded which). This TCR derives from an adult man with Graves' hyperthyroidism. J is TRBJ1-4 and V is TRBV10-3, with TRBD1 matching 9 bases. The CDR3 loop reads CAISESTGTGFEKLFF. The CDR3 bases are TGTGCCATCAGTGAGTCGACAGGGACAGGGTTTGAAAAACTGTTTTTT.